One sample yielded the 10 T cell receptor beta chains listed below, sequenced in a study of blood T cell repertoires in COVID-19. Assay: immunoSEQ multiplex PCR; the TCRdb copy retains only in-frame clones and omits some. The top ten clones hold more than 1.5% of a sample with 250,000 or so clones, roughly 89% of them seen once. The sample taken for sequencing was peripheral blood. These receptors originate from a woman aged 40 to 50 who had recovered from COVID-19.

The chain has TRBV5-6 and TRBJ2-1; perhaps TRBD2 as D (5 bases). Germline values: CDR1 SGHDT, CDR2 YYEEEE. Deletions cut 1 base from V and 7 bases from J, with 9 bases between. The CDR3 totals 13 residues. CDR3 amino acids: CASSLTGYNEQFF. Here the CDR3 DNA reads TGTGCCAGCAGCTTGACGGGGTATAATGAGCAGTTCTTC.

The V gene is TRBV9, the J gene TRBJ1-1; D is unclear. Germline lookup yields CDR1 SGDLS and CDR2 YYNGEE. The CDR3 consists of 13 residues. Trimming cost V 0 bases and J 10 bases, with 13 bases left between them. CDR3 in DNA: TGTGCCAGCAGCGTAGGGGCTAAATCCGGAGCTTTCTTT. This codes for CASSVGAKSGAFF.

This sequence joins TRBV30 and TRBJ2-7; D is uncertain. Germline-derived CDR1 and CDR2 are GTSNPN and SVGIG (reference sequence). The V end was cut by 5 bases, the J end by 3 bases, with 11 bases between. This CDR3 contains 12 residues. CDR3 in DNA: TGTGCCTGGTCCCGAGCCGACTACGAGCAGTACTTC. Amino acid sequence: CAWSRADYEQYF. The variable domain in full, completed from reference TRBV30 and TRBJ2-7, reads SQTIHQWPATLVQPVGSPLSLECTVEGTSNPNLYWYRQAAGRGLQLLFYSVGIGQISSEVPQNLSASRPQDRQFILSSKKLLLSDSGFYLCAWSRADYEQYFGPGTRLTVT.

This chain connects TRBV18 to TRBJ2-7, with TRBD1 identical over 8 bases. The CDR3 runs to 15 residues. V lost 3 bases to trimming and J lost 2 bases; unmatched junction nucleotides: 6. The V gene's germline CDR1 is KGHSH and CDR2 LQKENI. The CDR3 here is CASSPGTGRTYEQYF. The CDR3 DNA follows: TGTGCCAGCTCACCTGGGACAGGACGAACCTACGAGCAGTACTTC.

This clone was detected once. The genes are TRBV29-1 and TRBJ2-7; 7 bases are a match to TRBD1. This CDR3 is 12 amino acids long. CDR1 and CDR2 (germline): SQVTM, ANQGSEA. J gave up 3 bases and V 6 bases, and 5 bases lay outside the gene matches. This CDR3 is CSVARDSYEQYF. CDR3 coding DNA: TGCAGCGTCGCCCGGGACAGCTACGAGCAGTACTTC.

The chain carries TRBV7-2 and TRBJ2-7, with 15 bases that match TRBD2. Losses at the gene ends were 1 base for V and 1 base for J; bases not matched to a gene: 5. Germline V gene data show CDR1 as SGHTA and CDR2 as FQGNSA. The CDR3 spans 18 residues. In DNA form, the CDR3 reads TGTGCCAGCAGCTTAGAGCAAGGACTAGCGGGGGGGTCCTACGAGCAGTACTTC. As protein: CASSLEQGLAGGSYEQYF.

This clone was picked up one time. The chain combines TRBV7-6 with TRBJ2-2; TRBD2 matches at 8 bases. Germline loops: CDR1 SGHVS, CDR2 FNYEAQ. CDR3 size: 15 residues. V shed 3 bases and J 1 base; nucleotides not matched to a gene: 1. This CDR3 reads CASSLSGGNTGELFF. CDR3 DNA sequence: TGTGCCAGCAGCTTGAGCGGGGGGAACACCGGGGAGCTGTTTTTT.

J is TRBJ1-4 and V is TRBV10-1, with TRBD1 as a possible D gene (6 bases). CDR3 length: 14 residues. Trimming took off 3 bases at V and 5 bases at J, with 10 bases between the two ends. Germline V lookup: CDR1 WNHNN, CDR2 SYGVQD (reference sequence). The CDR3 reads CASSEGDKNEKLFF. DNA for the CDR3: TGCGCCAGCAGTGAAGGGGACAAGAATGAAAAACTGTTTTTT.

The chain recombines TRBV28 with TRBJ1-5, with D perhaps TRBD1 (6 bases). From germline, CDR1 is MDHEN and CDR2 SYDVKM. CDR3 length: 15 residues. Deletions cut 7 bases from V and 3 bases from J, with 16 bases between. CDR3 sequence: CASTVSGVVNQPQHF. The DNA of the CDR3 is TGTGCCAGCACGGTCTCAGGGGTGGTCAATCAGCCCCAGCATTTT.

This chain connects TRBV5-4 to TRBJ2-7, with 12 positions matching TRBD1. This CDR3 is 17 amino acids long. Germline-derived CDR1 and CDR2 are SGHNT and YYREEE (reference sequence). V was clipped by 4 bases and J by 2 bases; unmatched bases: 10. CDR3 loop: CASSPGQGATLTYEQYF. The CDR3 region has the DNA TGTGCCAGCAGCCCGGGACAGGGGGCCACACTTACCTACGAGCAGTACTTC.